The 26 T cell receptor beta chains reported below all come from one sample, sequenced in a study of blood T cells in healthy people across ages. PCR was performed a second time for 7 to 11 cycles using a sample-barcoded 5' primer and a J-beta primer mix. TCRdb reprocessed the 5' RACE reads with MiXCR, giving one entry per CDR3 protein. The data contain 2 million or so distinct CDR3 sequences, around 48% of them seen just once; the ten biggest clones take up 2.1%. The sample consisted of blood. Source of these receptors: a woman in her thirties or forties in good health.

The V call is TRBV20-1, the J call TRBJ2-3; TRBD1 aligns across 9 bases. The CDR3 extends over 14 amino acids. Per germline, CDR1 DFQATT and CDR2 SNEGSKA (reference sequence). With 6 bases clipped from V and 4 bases from J, the junction kept 8 bases outside the gene matches. As DNA, the CDR3 is TGCAGTGCGCCTCCGGGACAGGGTCCAGATACGCAGTATTTT. It specifies CSAPPGQGPDTQYF.

This rearrangement joins TRBV4-3 to TRBJ2-1, with D perhaps matching TRBD2 (7 bases). The germline gives CDR1 LGHNA, CDR2 YSLEER. The CDR3 length is 15 residues. In DNA form, the CDR3 reads TGCGCTATTAGGGGGGGGGCTTCCAACAACAATGAGCAGTTCTTC. Protein sequence: CAIRGGASNNNEQFF.

The chain uses TRBV10-3 and TRBJ2-7, with D perhaps TRBD2 (5 bases). The CDR3 has 14 residues. V gave up 2 bases and J gave up 2 bases, with 10 bases separating them. Germline assignment: CDR1 ENHRY and CDR2 SYGVKD. CDR3 in amino acids: CAISEASNPYEQYF. The CDR3 nucleotides read TGTGCCATCAGTGAGGCTAGCAACCCCTACGAGCAGTACTTC.

This chain uses TRBV4-2 with TRBJ1-5, with D possibly matching TRBD1 (5 bases). V lost 0 bases and J lost 4, with 16 bases in between. CDR3 length equals 17 residues. Per the germline V gene, CDR1 is LGHNA and CDR2 is YNFKEQ. CDR3 loop: CASSQDGRGGENQPQHF. Written as DNA, the CDR3 is TGTGCCAGCAGCCAAGATGGCCGAGGAGGGGAGAATCAGCCCCAGCATTTT.

CDR3 protein: CASSRELAGGTNQETQYF. CDR3 coding DNA: TGTGCCAGCAGTCGAGAGCTAGCGGGGGGGACAAACCAAGAGACCCAGTACTTC. The rearrangement joins TRBV7-2 to TRBJ2-5, with 12 bases that match TRBD2. Germline assignment: CDR1 SGHTA and CDR2 FQGNSA. The V gene end was trimmed by 6 bases and the J gene end by 0 bases; junction bases not matched to a gene: 11. The CDR3 totals 18 residues.

The gene calls are TRBV18 and TRBJ2-6; D is tentatively TRBD1 or TRBD2 (5 bases each). The CDR3 is 16 residues long. V was shortened by 5 bases and J by 0 bases, with 11 bases between the two germline ends. Germline CDR1 KGHSH, CDR2 LQKENI. The CDR3 DNA reads TGTGCCAGCTCAGGTCTGGGGGACTCTGGGGCCAACGTCCTGACTTTC. Translated: CASSGLGDSGANVLTF. The full variable domain, with the rest looked up from reference TRBV18 and TRBJ2-6, is NAGVMQNPRHLVRRRGQEARLRCSPMKGHSHVYWYRQLPEEGLKFMVYLQKENIIDESGMPKERFSAEFPKEGPSILRIQQVVRGDSAAYFCASSGLGDSGANVLTFGAGSRLTVL.

This clonotype was recorded a few times. The V gene is TRBV12-3 or TRBV12-4, the J gene TRBJ1-2; no reliable D call. CDR3 length: 11 residues. V lost 7 bases and J lost 3, with 6 bases in between. CDR3 sequence reads: CASTSDYGYTF. CDR3 bases: TGTGCCAGCACCTCTGACTATGGCTACACCTTC.

DNA of the CDR3: TGCGCCAGCAGCCAAGATATAGGGGGTGCGGGGCCAGCTCGGTATGGCTACACCTTC. Translated, it gives CASSQDIGGAGPARYGYTF. The rearrangement links TRBV4-1 to TRBJ1-2; a possible D gene is TRBD1 (6 bases). V lost 0 bases and J 5 bases, leaving 25 bases between the germline ends. CDR1 is MGHRA and CDR2 is YSYEKL in the germline V gene. The CDR3 has 19 amino acids.

The chain is built from TRBV5-1 and TRBJ2-1, with 7 bases aligning to TRBD2. Near its end, the DNA agrees better with TRBJ2-7, so the J call may be wrong. CDR1 and CDR2 from the germline V gene are SGHRS and YFSETQ. This CDR3 contains 16 residues. This CDR3 reads CASSRGESRGYNEQYF. The CDR3 DNA sequence: TGCGCCAGCAGCCGGGGGGAGTCCCGGGGCTACAATGAGCAGTACTTC.

This chain connects TRBV29-1 to TRBJ2-4; a weak D match, TRBD2 (6 bases). This CDR3 spans 14 amino acids. Germline V gene sequence: CDR1 SQVTM, CDR2 ANQGSEA. Trimming pared 2 bases from V and 7 bases from J, leaving 15 bases between. The CDR3 nucleotides are TGCAGCGTTGAATTCGGTGGAGGGAGGAACATTCAGTACTTC. Translated, it gives CSVEFGGGRNIQYF.

The gene calls are TRBV7-2 and TRBJ2-5; either TRBD1 or TRBD2 may fit D (5 bases each). Trimming shortened V by 5 bases and J by 11 bases, and 24 bases separated the two germline ends. The CDR3 has 15 amino acids. The germline V gene has CDR1 SGHTA and CDR2 FQGNSA. CDR3 bases: TGTGCCAGCAGCCCAACGGGATTGGGGCTATTGGCGCAGTACTTC. Translated, it gives CASSPTGLGLLAQYF.

The chain is built from TRBV12-3 or TRBV12-4 and TRBJ2-5; 9 nucleotides agree with TRBD1. The CDR3 spans 15 residues. Trimming removed 5 bases from V and 3 bases from J; junction bases left unmatched: 7. The CDR3 DNA reads as TGTGCCAGCAGTGGGGAGGGGGACAGGGAAGAGACCCAGTACTTC. This codes for CASSGEGDREETQYF.

The chain has TRBV10-3 and TRBJ2-3, with unresolved D. Germline V gene data show CDR1 as ENHRY and CDR2 as SYGVKD. This CDR3 has 15 amino acids. Trimming removed 0 bases from V and 0 bases from J, with 7 bases in between. CDR3 sequence reads: CAISESHQSTDTQYF. CDR3 bases: TGTGCCATCAGTGAGTCACACCAGAGCACAGATACGCAGTATTTT.

This chain joins TRBV20-1 and TRBJ1-4, with 11 bases identical to TRBD1. Unmatched junction bases numbered 6, after V lost 5 bases and J lost 7 bases. Germline V gives CDR1 DFQATT, CDR2 SNEGSKA (reference sequence). This CDR3 spans 14 amino acids. CDR3 sequence reads: CSAAPGTGGEKLFF. In nucleotides, the CDR3 is TGCAGTGCTGCCCCCGGGACAGGGGGTGAAAAACTGTTTTTT.

This clonotype has just a few counts. The chain couples TRBV20-1 to TRBJ2-7; weak D call: TRBD2 (5 bases). V gave up 6 bases and J gave up 3 bases, with 15 bases separating them. The CDR3 covers 13 residues. In germline, CDR1 is DFQATT, CDR2 SNEGSKA (reference sequence). The CDR3 sequence: CSALRSGYYEQYF. DNA for the CDR3: TGCAGTGCCCTTCGGAGCGGATACTACGAGCAGTACTTC.

J is TRBJ2-7 and V is TRBV6-2 or TRBV6-3; D gene ambiguous. Germline-derived CDR1 and CDR2 are MNHEY and SVGEGT. V dropped 6 bases and J dropped 0 bases, with 15 bases sitting between them. There are 15 residues in the CDR3. The CDR3 DNA follows: TGTGCCAGCAGCGGTCAAGGGCGGTACTCCTACGAGCAGTACTTC. This sequence encodes CASSGQGRYSYEQYF.

V usage is TRBV7-2 and J usage is TRBJ2-5; 9 nucleotides agree with TRBD2. Germline trimming cut 5 bases from V and 1 base from J; bases unmatched to any gene: 5. CDR3 length equals 15 residues. Germline CDR1 SGHTA, CDR2 FQGNSA. The CDR3 protein is CASSVIAGAQETQYF. The CDR3 DNA follows: TGTGCCAGCAGCGTGATAGCGGGGGCCCAAGAGACCCAGTACTTC. The full variable domain, completed using reference TRBV7-2 and TRBJ2-5, is GAGVSQSPSNKVTEKGKDVELRCDPISGHTALYWYRQSLGQGLEFLIYFQGNSAPDKSGLPSDRFSAERTGGSVSTLTIQRTQQEDSAVYLCASSVIAGAQETQYFGPGTRLLVL.

The gene calls are TRBV12-3 or TRBV12-4 and TRBJ1-2; the match to TRBD1 covers 9 bases. With V trimmed by 1 base and J by 7 bases, 4 bases remained unmatched. The CDR3 contains 14 residues. CDR3 protein: CASSLGTGVVGYTF. The CDR3 nucleotides are TGTGCCAGCAGTTTAGGGACAGGGGTGGTTGGCTACACCTTC.

The chain uses TRBV5-6 and TRBJ2-3; 7 bases match TRBD1. Germline V lookup: CDR1 SGHDT, CDR2 YYEEEE. There are 16 residues in the CDR3. With V trimmed by 1 base and J by 0 bases, 5 bases remained unmatched. The CDR3 DNA reads as TGTGCCAGCAGCTTGCCCGGGACAGACAGCACAGATACGCAGTATTTT. Its protein is CASSLPGTDSTDTQYF.

The gene calls are TRBV6-1 and TRBJ2-1; 8 bases map to TRBD2. J gave up 7 bases and V 6 bases, and 17 bases lay outside the gene matches. There are 17 residues in the CDR3. Germline CDR1 MNHNS, CDR2 SASEGT. CDR3 amino acids: CASSHQTIAGTSNEQFF. DNA for the CDR3: TGTGCCAGCAGCCACCAAACGATAGCGGGGACGTCAAATGAGCAGTTCTTC.

With respect to this clonotype: A read error may be the cause here, since a much bigger clone is one base away. J is TRBJ2-7 and V is TRBV7-8; D is possibly TRBD2 (5 bases). The J call may be mistaken, given a closer DNA end match to TRBJ2-5. This CDR3 contains 14 residues. CDR1 SGHVS and CDR2 FQNEAQ come from the germline V gene. As DNA, the CDR3 is TGTGCCAGCAGCTTCGCAGGACTGGGAGAGACCCAGTACTTC. Protein product: CASSFAGLGETQYF.

The rearrangement joins TRBV5-6 to TRBJ2-2; 7 bases agree with TRBD2. The trim removed 0 bases at V and 7 bases at J, leaving 12 bases unmatched. Germline assignment: CDR1 SGHDT and CDR2 YYEEEE. CDR3 length equals 17 residues. CDR3 loop: CASSLAASGVENGELFF. Written as DNA, the CDR3 is TGTGCCAGCAGCTTGGCCGCGAGCGGGGTGGAGAACGGGGAGCTGTTTTTT.

This clonotype has only a few counts. The CDR3 is CASSPWGRVRTDTQYF. In DNA form, the CDR3 reads TGCGCCAGCAGCCCTTGGGGGAGGGTGAGGACAGATACGCAGTATTTT. The genes are TRBV4-1 and TRBJ2-3; 7 bases are a match to TRBD2. The CDR3 sequence is 16 residues long. The junction had 10 bases not matched to a gene; V was cut back by 4 bases and J by 3 bases. Per the germline V gene, CDR1 is MGHRA and CDR2 is YSYEKL.

This clonotype was counted only a few times. The chain is built from TRBV4-3 and TRBJ2-7; D not certain. The germline V and J ends were trimmed by 0 bases and 3 bases, with 15 bases remaining between them. CDR1 LGHNA and CDR2 YSLEER come from the germline V gene. The CDR3 consists of 16 residues. The CDR3 sequence is CASSQDGQALLYEQYF. Here the CDR3 DNA reads TGCGCCAGCAGCCAAGATGGCCAAGCCCTACTCTACGAGCAGTACTTC.

This clonotype was seen a handful of times. This chain uses TRBV28 with TRBJ2-5; 12 bases map to TRBD1. With V trimmed by 5 bases and J by 5 bases, 9 bases remained unmatched. CDR3 size: 16 residues. Germline V lookup: CDR1 MDHEN, CDR2 SYDVKM. The CDR3 nucleotides read TGTGCCAGCAGTCCCCGCCGGGACAGGGGGCACGAGACCCAGTACTTC. It encodes CASSPRRDRGHETQYF.

This chain connects TRBV7-3 to TRBJ1-4, with 7 bases matching TRBD1. V gave up 1 base and J gave up 0 bases; unmatched junction bases: 8. Germline values: CDR1 SGHTA, CDR2 FQGTGA. CDR3 length: 18 amino acids. The CDR3 DNA is TGTGCCAGCAGCTTAATTTATGGGGACAGAGCAACTAATGAAAAACTGTTTTTT. As protein: CASSLIYGDRATNEKLFF. Filled out from reference TRBV7-3 and TRBJ1-4, the complete variable domain reads GAGVSQTPSNKVTEKGKYVELRCDPISGHTALYWYRQSLGQGPEFLIYFQGTGAADDSGLPNDRFFAVRPEGSVSTLKIQRTERGDSAVYLCASSLIYGDRATNEKLFFGSGTQLSVL.